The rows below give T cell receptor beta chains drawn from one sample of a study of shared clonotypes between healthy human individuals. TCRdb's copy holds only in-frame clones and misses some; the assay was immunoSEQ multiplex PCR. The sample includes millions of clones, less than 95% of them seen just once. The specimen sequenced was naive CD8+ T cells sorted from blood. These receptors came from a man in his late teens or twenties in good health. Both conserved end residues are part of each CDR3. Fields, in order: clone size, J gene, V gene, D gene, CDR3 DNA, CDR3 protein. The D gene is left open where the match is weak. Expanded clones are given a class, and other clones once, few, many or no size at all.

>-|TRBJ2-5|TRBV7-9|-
TGTGCCAGCAGCGGTCAAACTCGCGCGGAGACCCAGTACTTC
CASSGQTRAETQYF
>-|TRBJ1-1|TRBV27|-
TGTGCCAGCAGTTTCGTTGTGGGGACTGAAGCTTTCTTT
CASSFVVGTEAFF
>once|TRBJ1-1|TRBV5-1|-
TGCGCCAGCAGCTTGGAAACAGGGACGAACACTGAAGCTTTCTTT
CASSLETGTNTEAFF
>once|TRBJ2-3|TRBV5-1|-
TGCGCCAGCAGCTTTGACGACAGCACAGATACGCAGTATTTT
CASSFDDSTDTQYF
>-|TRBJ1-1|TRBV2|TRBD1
TGTGCCGTGGAACGGGACAGAAACACTGAAGCTTTCTTT
CAVERDRNTEAFF
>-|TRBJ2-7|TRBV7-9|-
TGTGCCAGCAGCCCCGACGGCATAAGCGAGCAGTACTTC
CASSPDGISEQYF
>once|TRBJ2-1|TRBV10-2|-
TGCGCCAGCAACGGGGGGCCTTACAGTGAGCAGTTCTTC
CASNGGPYSEQFF
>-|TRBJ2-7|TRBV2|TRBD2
TGTGCCAGCAGCCCGGGACTAGCCGGAATATCCCCCTACTACGAGCAGTACTTC
CASSPGLAGISPYYEQYF
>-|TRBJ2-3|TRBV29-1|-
TGCAGCGTTGAAGGTTTGGGGCCCCTCTACACAGATACGCAGTATTTT
CSVEGLGPLYTDTQYF
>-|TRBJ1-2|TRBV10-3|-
TGTGCCATCAGTGAGTCTACAGACCCCTTCGGCTATGGCTACACCTTC
CAISESTDPFGYGYTF
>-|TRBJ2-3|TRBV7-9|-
TGTGCCAGCAGCCCGACCTACGGGGGAAATACGCAGTATTTT
CASSPTYGGNTQYF
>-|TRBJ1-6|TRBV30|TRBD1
TGTGCCTTACAGGGGGCAGACTATAATTCACCCCTCCACTTT
CALQGADYNSPLHF
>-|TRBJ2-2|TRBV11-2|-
TGTGCCAGCAGCCCAGGGTTATGGAACGGGGAGCTGTTTTTT
CASSPGLWNGELFF
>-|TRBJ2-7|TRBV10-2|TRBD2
TGCGCCAGCAGCTTAGCGGGAGCGAGCTACGAGCAGTACTTC
CASSLAGASYEQYF
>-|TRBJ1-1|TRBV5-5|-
TGTGCCAGCAGCTTGGAGGAACAGAGCATGAACACTGAAGCTTTCTTT
CASSLEEQSMNTEAFF
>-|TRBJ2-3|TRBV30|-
TGTGCCTGGAGTGTCGCGACAGATACGCAGTATTTT
CAWSVATDTQYF
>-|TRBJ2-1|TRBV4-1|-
TGCGCCAGCAGCCTTCCCCTCGGTGAGCAGTTCTTC
CASSLPLGEQFF
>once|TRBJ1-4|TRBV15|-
TGTGCCACCGTTTTGATGGAAGGAGCAACTAATGAAAAACTGTTTTTT
CATVLMEGATNEKLFF
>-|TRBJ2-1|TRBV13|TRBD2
TGTGCCAGCAGCTCCCGCGGGGGAGCCTACTCCTACAATGAGCAGTTCTTC
CASSSRGGAYSYNEQFF
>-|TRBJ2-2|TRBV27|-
TGTGCCAGCAGTTCCATCCCACAGGGAACCGGGGAGCTGTTTTTT
CASSSIPQGTGELFF
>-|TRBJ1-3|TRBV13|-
TGTGCCAGCAGCCAAGGAGGGGCAGACACCATATATTTT
CASSQGGADTIYF
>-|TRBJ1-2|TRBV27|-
TGTGCCAGCAGTTTAGACACGGCGTATGGCTACACCTTC
CASSLDTAYGYTF
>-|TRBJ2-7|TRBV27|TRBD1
TGTGCCAGCAGAACCCGAGGGACAGGGGTTTACGAGCAGTACTTC
CASRTRGTGVYEQYF
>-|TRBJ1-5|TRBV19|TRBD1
TGTGCCAGTACCACGGACAGGGAAGACAATCAGCCCCAGCATTTT
CASTTDREDNQPQHF
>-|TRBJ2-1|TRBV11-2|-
TGTGCCAGCAGCCCACCCCTCGGGATCTCCTACAATGAGCAGTTCTTC
CASSPPLGISYNEQFF
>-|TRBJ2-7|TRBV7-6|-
TGTGCCAGCAGCTTAAACCCGGGCTCCTACGAGCAGTACTTC
CASSLNPGSYEQYF
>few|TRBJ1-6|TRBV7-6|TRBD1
TGTGCCAGCAGCTTAGAAGGGGGCGGATCACCCCTCCACTTT
CASSLEGGGSPLHF
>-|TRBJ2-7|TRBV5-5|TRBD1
TGTGCCAGCAGCTTGGTGCAGGGGGAGAGGTACGAGCAGTACTTC
CASSLVQGERYEQYF
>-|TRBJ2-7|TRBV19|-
TGTGCCAGTAGTATAGCCCTTAACTACGAGCAGTACTTC
CASSIALNYEQYF
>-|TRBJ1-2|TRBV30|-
TGTGCCTGGATACAGGGCTATGGCTACACCTTC
CAWIQGYGYTF
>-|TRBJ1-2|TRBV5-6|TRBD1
TGTGCCAGCAGGTTCGGACAGGGGGCTCCGGTATATGGCTACACCTTC
CASRFGQGAPVYGYTF
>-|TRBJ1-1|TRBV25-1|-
TGTGCCAGCAGTGAATGGACAGAGGAAGCTTTCTTT
CASSEWTEEAFF
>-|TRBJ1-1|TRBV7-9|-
TGTGCCAGCAGCCCCGGGAGTGAAGCTTTCTTT
CASSPGSEAFF
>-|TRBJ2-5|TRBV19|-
TGTGCCAGTAGTATATCAGGGGAGGGCAGAGAAGAGACCCAGTACTTC
CASSISGEGREETQYF
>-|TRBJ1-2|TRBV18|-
TGTGCCAGCTCACCCCTCGCCACAGACCCATATGGCTACACCTTC
CASSPLATDPYGYTF
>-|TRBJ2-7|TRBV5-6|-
TGTGCCAGCAGCCTACAGGGAGGAGACCACGAGCAGTACTTC
CASSLQGGDHEQYF
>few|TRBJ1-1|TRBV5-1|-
TGCGCCAGCAGCTTAGGACCGTCGGCCATAGGGACTGAAGCTTTCTTT
CASSLGPSAIGTEAFF
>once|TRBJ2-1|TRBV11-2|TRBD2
TGTGCCAGCAGCTCCGGCGGGAGTACCTACAATGAGCAGTTCTTC
CASSSGGSTYNEQFF
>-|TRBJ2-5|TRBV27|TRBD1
TGTGCCAGCCCCACCCGGACAGGGGTGGAGACCCAGTACTTC
CASPTRTGVETQYF
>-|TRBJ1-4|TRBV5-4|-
TGTGCCAGCAGCTTGGGGGGGCTGGGTGAAAAACTGTTTTTT
CASSLGGLGEKLFF
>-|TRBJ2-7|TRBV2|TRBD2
TGTGCCAGCAGTGATCTTAGCGGGAGGGCCGAGCAGTACTTC
CASSDLSGRAEQYF
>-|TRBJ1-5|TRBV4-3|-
TGCGCCAGCAGCCAGCCATTACGGACGGTTAGCAATCAGCCCCAGCATTTT
CASSQPLRTVSNQPQHF
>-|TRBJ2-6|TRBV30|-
TGTGCCTGGAGTGACCGGGGGGCCAACGTCCTGACTTTC
CAWSDRGANVLTF
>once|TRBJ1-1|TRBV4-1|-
TGCGCCAGCAGCGCCCTCGGGGTATCGAGGGACACTGAAGCTTTCTTT
CASSALGVSRDTEAFF